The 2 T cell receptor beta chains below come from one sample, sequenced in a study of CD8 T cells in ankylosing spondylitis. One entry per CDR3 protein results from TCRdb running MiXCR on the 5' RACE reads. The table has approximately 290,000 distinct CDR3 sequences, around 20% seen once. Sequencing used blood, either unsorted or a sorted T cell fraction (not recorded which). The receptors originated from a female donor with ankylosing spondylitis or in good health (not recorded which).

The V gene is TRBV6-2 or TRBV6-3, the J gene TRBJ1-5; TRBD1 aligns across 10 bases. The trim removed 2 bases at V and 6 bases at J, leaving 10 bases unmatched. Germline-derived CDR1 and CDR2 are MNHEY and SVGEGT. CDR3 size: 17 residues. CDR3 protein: CASSYPGTGVRSQPQHF. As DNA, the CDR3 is TGTGCCAGCAGTTACCCCGGGACAGGGGTAAGAAGTCAGCCCCAGCATTTT.

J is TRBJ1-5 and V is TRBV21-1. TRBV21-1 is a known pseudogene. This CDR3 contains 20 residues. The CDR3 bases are TGTGCCAGCAGCAAAGGGGGATGTGCTGGCACGGAGTATGGCAATCAGCCCCAGCATTTT. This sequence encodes CASSKGGCAGTEYGNQPQHF.